This entry lists 8 T cell receptor beta chains sequenced from one sample in a study of blood T cell repertoires in COVID-19. Assay: immunoSEQ multiplex PCR; the TCRdb copy retains only in-frame clones and omits some. The profile shows roughly 100,000 clones, about 86% of them singletons. Sequencing was done on a sample of peripheral blood. The receptors originated from a human donor in a cohort sampled during active COVID-19.

The rearrangement links TRBV4-1 to TRBJ2-3; possible D gene TRBD2, 6 bases. The CDR3 spans 14 residues. V was trimmed by 1 base and J by 5 bases, leaving 10 bases between them. Germline CDR1 reads MGHRA; CDR2 reads YSYEKL. CDR3 residues: CASSQAPGGDTQYF. Written as DNA, the CDR3 is TGCGCCAGCAGCCAAGCCCCCGGGGGAGATACGCAGTATTTT.

The rearrangement uses TRBV5-6 and TRBJ2-3; maybe TRBD2 (6 bases). Per the germline V gene, CDR1 is SGHDT and CDR2 is YYEEEE. V was shortened by 1 base and J by 1 base, with 10 bases between the two germline ends. CDR3 length: 15 residues. CDR3 amino acids: CASSLFQRGTDTQYF. CDR3 in DNA: TGTGCCAGCAGCTTGTTCCAGCGGGGCACAGATACGCAGTATTTT.

The gene calls are TRBV10-3 and TRBJ1-1; D call uncertain. This CDR3 has 15 amino acids. In germline, CDR1 is ENHRY, CDR2 SYGVKD. With 0 bases removed from V and 0 bases from J, the gap between germline ends came to 8 bases. The CDR3 DNA is TGTGCCATCAGTGAGTCTGCCGGGGTGAACACTGAAGCTTTCTTT. It yields the protein CAISESAGVNTEAFF.

A few counts support this clone. This sequence joins TRBV11-2 and TRBJ2-7; 9 bases are a match to TRBD1. The J segment lost 3 bases and the V segment lost 7 bases, leaving 10 bases of the junction unmatched. The CDR3 spans 15 residues. Germline CDR1 and CDR2: SGHAT and FQNNGV. In DNA form, the CDR3 reads TGTGCCAGCAAGGAGGGACAGGGCGAGAGCTACGAGCAGTACTTC. This translates into CASKEGQGESYEQYF.

This sequence joins TRBV28 and TRBJ2-7; the match to TRBD1 covers 7 bases. Germline V lookup: CDR1 MDHEN, CDR2 SYDVKM. V shed 4 bases and J 5 bases; nucleotides not matched to a gene: 11. This CDR3 is 15 amino acids long. CDR3 DNA: TGTGCCAGCAGTTCCCCGACAGGGTCCCCCAACGAGCAGTACTTC. Translation: CASSSPTGSPNEQYF.

J is TRBJ2-4 and V is TRBV4-1; 11 nucleotides match TRBD2. The CDR3 is 17 amino acids. V dropped 4 bases and J dropped 7; count of bases not matched to a gene: 12. Germline loops: CDR1 MGHRA, CDR2 YSYEKL. In nucleotides, the CDR3 is TGCGCCAGCAGCCGAGGATCAACTTCTAGCGGGAGGAACATTCAGTACTTC. The encoded protein is CASSRGSTSSGRNIQYF.

The V gene is TRBV28, the J gene TRBJ2-1; TRBD1 matches 7 bases. V gave up 2 bases and J gave up 8 bases; unmatched junction bases: 12. CDR1 and CDR2 (germline): MDHEN, SYDVKM. The CDR3 runs 16 residues. CDR3 in DNA: TGTGCCAGCAGTTTAGGGATTGACCGGACAGGCGATGAGCAGTTCTTC. Amino acid sequence: CASSLGIDRTGDEQFF. Drawing the rest from reference TRBV28 and TRBJ2-1, the complete variable domain is DVKVTQSSRYLVKRTGEKVFLECVQDMDHENMFWYRQDPGLGLRLIYFSYDVKMKEKGDIPEGYSVSREKKERFSLILESASTNQTSMYLCASSLGIDRTGDEQFFGPGTRLTVL.

The chain couples TRBV30 to TRBJ1-5; D is undetermined. The V and J ends lost 0 bases and 2 bases respectively, with 11 bases between them. The germline CDR1 and CDR2 sequences are GTSNPN and SVGIG (reference sequence). The CDR3 totals 15 residues. The CDR3 nucleotides read TGTGCCTGGAGTGTAAGAGGGAGGGGCAATCAGCCCCAGCATTTT. As protein: CAWSVRGRGNQPQHF.